This TCR beta chain was recovered during a study of regulatory T cells in long-lasting Graves disease. HTBI primers from iRepertoire and Arm-PCR of CDR3 regions yielded the TCR beta libraries. TCRdb used MiXCR to reprocess the multiplex PCR reads, holding one entry per CDR3 protein. The sample includes 350,000 to 550,000 distinct CDR3 sequences, roughly 15% of them seen just once. Time point indicated: newly diagnosed GD, antithyroid drugs for less than 3 months. Construction of the TCR library relied on RNA isolated from PBMCs. This sample also appeared in a second study, on T cells in Graves' hyperthyroidism and ophthalmopathy.

This clonotype originated in a woman younger than 35 with Graves disease. The sample consisted of peripheral blood mononuclear cells (PBMCs), taken at new diagnosis, from a patient treated with antithyroid drugs.

In DNA, the CDR3 is TGCAGTGCTAGAAATACGCAGGGGGCGGTTCAGGCTCCGAACACTGAAGCTTTCTTT. Protein: CSARNTQGAVQAPNTEAFF. The chain has TRBV20-1 and TRBJ1-1; TRBD1 matches at 8 bases. Losses at the gene ends were 2 bases for V and 1 base for J; bases not matched to a gene: 18. CDR1 and CDR2 (germline): DFQATT, SNEGSKA (reference sequence). The CDR3 covers 19 residues.